Shown below are 17 T cell receptor beta chains from a single sample sequenced in a study of blood T cells in healthy people across ages. Primers used in a second PCR of roughly 6 to 12 cycles were a sample-barcoded 5' primer and a J-beta primer mix. TCRdb called the 5' RACE reads again in MiXCR, with one record for every CDR3 protein. The sample lists 700,000 to 950,000 distinct CDR3 sequences, 58% occurring once. The sequencing input was blood. The receptors originated from a young man in good health.

Note on this clonotype: At one of its ends the junction is not consistent with the germline gene, which may arise from a read error. The J gene is TRBJ2-7, the V gene TRBV20-1, with a weak D call TRBD2 (5 bases). Germline CDR1 is DFQATT and CDR2 is SNEGSKA (reference sequence). There are 13 residues in the CDR3. As DNA, the CDR3 is TGCAGAGCTAGGACTTGGTTATCCTACGAGCAGTACTTC. Protein product: CRARTWLSYEQYF.

The chain carries TRBV7-8 and TRBJ2-3, with a weak D call TRBD2 (6 bases). V gave up 5 bases and J gave up 2 bases, with 20 bases separating them. CDR3 length: 17 residues. CDR1 is SGHVS and CDR2 is FQNEAQ in the germline V gene. In DNA form, the CDR3 reads TGTGCCAGCAGCCGTCGGCGGCTGGCGGGGAACACAGATACGCAGTATTTT. It specifies CASSRRRLAGNTDTQYF.

V is TRBV29-1 and J is TRBJ2-7, with 8 positions matching TRBD2. Germline assignment: CDR1 SQVTM and CDR2 ANQGSEA. The CDR3 runs 13 residues. After removal of 2 bases from V and 6 bases from J, the junction contained 6 bases not matched to a gene. The CDR3 coding sequence is TGCAGCGTTGAACAGAGCGGGGGCGGCGAGCAGTACTTC. Its translation: CSVEQSGGGEQYF.

This clonotype was seen repeatedly, ten times or more. The chain couples TRBV4-3 to TRBJ2-4; tentatively, D is TRBD1 (6 bases). Between the trimmed V and J ends, which lost 0 bases and 7 bases, there was a span of 13 bases. The germline CDR1 and CDR2 sequences are LGHNA and YSLEER. This CDR3 is built from 15 residues. CDR3 nucleotides: TGCGCCAGCAGCCAAGATCCGGGACACCCTAACATTCAGTACTTC. This translates into CASSQDPGHPNIQYF.

The rearrangement uses TRBV5-1 and TRBJ2-7, with TRBD1 matching over 7 bases. Per the germline V gene, CDR1 is SGHRS and CDR2 is YFSETQ. This CDR3 spans 18 amino acids. V was clipped by 2 bases and J by 2 bases; unmatched bases: 16. The CDR3 protein is CASSFTPKTGLEAYEQYF. The DNA for the CDR3 is TGCGCCAGCAGCTTCACACCCAAGACAGGGCTTGAAGCCTACGAGCAGTACTTC.

The rearrangement uses TRBV9 and TRBJ2-5; 13 nucleotides line up with TRBD2. This CDR3 is built from 17 residues. Losses at the gene ends were 3 bases for V and 5 bases for J; bases not matched to a gene: 10. Germline assignment: CDR1 SGDLS and CDR2 YYNGEE. CDR3 residues: CASSATGLAGQLETQYF. CDR3 nucleotide sequence: TGTGCCAGCAGCGCAACGGGACTAGCGGGACAGCTGGAGACCCAGTACTTC.

V usage is TRBV4-2 and J usage is TRBJ2-2; D not resolved. V shed 3 bases and J shed 7 bases, with 12 bases lying between them. Germline CDR1 LGHNA, CDR2 YNFKEQ. CDR3 size: 14 residues. CDR3 in amino acids: CASSQSLSGGELFF. The DNA for the CDR3 is TGTGCCAGCAGCCAGTCTCTTTCTGGCGGGGAGCTGTTTTTT.

The chain joins TRBV28 to TRBJ2-5; D may match TRBD1 or TRBD2 (5 bases each). The J call is in doubt because the DNA end fits TRBJ2-7 better. Germline V gives CDR1 MDHEN, CDR2 SYDVKM. This CDR3 contains 14 residues. CDR3 DNA sequence: TGTGCCAGCAGTCACCAGGGAGTTCCCTACGAGCAGTACTTC. Its protein is CASSHQGVPYEQYF.

The chain couples TRBV28 to TRBJ1-2; 7 bases agree with TRBD1. V dropped 8 bases and J dropped 4; count of bases not matched to a gene: 4. The germline V gene encodes CDR1 MDHEN and CDR2 SYDVKM. The CDR3 is made up of 12 amino acids. As DNA, the CDR3 is TGTGCCAGCCGACAGGGTGGCTATGGCTACACCTTC. It encodes CASRQGGYGYTF.

Turning to this clonotype: This may come from a read error, since a much larger clone is one base off. This chain connects TRBV20-1 to TRBJ2-7, with TRBD1 matching over 8 bases. This CDR3 is built from 13 residues. Germline V lookup: CDR1 DFQATT, CDR2 SNEGSKA (reference sequence). This chain's CDR3 is CSAKGQGTYEQCF. The CDR3 DNA sequence: TGCAGTGCGAAAGGACAGGGAACCTACGAGCAGTGCTTC.

This clonotype was picked up a small number of times. The rearrangement joins TRBV6-5 to TRBJ2-7; D unclear. V was shortened by 2 bases and J by 5 bases, with 13 bases between the two germline ends. CDR1 is MNHEY and CDR2 is SVGAGI in the germline V gene. The CDR3 runs 14 residues. The CDR3 is CASSYPERRNEQYF. CDR3 nucleotide sequence: TGTGCCAGCAGTTACCCTGAAAGGAGAAACGAGCAGTACTTC.

CDR3: CSVAGDVRNGYTF. In DNA, the CDR3 is TGCAGCGTTGCGGGGGATGTGCGGAATGGCTACACCTTC. The chain links TRBV29-1 to TRBJ1-2; TRBD1 is a possible D gene (5 bases). The germline V and J ends were trimmed by 4 bases and 6 bases, with 15 bases remaining between them. The germline CDR1 and CDR2 sequences are SQVTM and ANQGSEA. CDR3 length: 13 residues.

The chain uses TRBV20-1 and TRBJ1-5, with D maybe TRBD1 (6 bases). The germline V and J ends were trimmed by 4 bases and 0 bases, with 10 bases remaining between them. This CDR3 is 14 amino acids long. The germline CDR1 and CDR2 sequences are DFQATT and SNEGSKA (reference sequence). CDR3 nucleotides: TGCAGTGCTACGACAGGAAATAGCAATCAGCCCCAGCATTTT. Its protein is CSATTGNSNQPQHF.

V and J are TRBV29-1 and TRBJ2-1, with TRBD2 matching 10 bases. Germline CDR1 and CDR2: SQVTM and ANQGSEA. V trimming: 8 bases; J trimming: 8 bases; junction bases outside the gene matches: 6. CDR3 length: 12 residues. The DNA for the CDR3 is TGCAGCAAGCGGGAGGGCCGGTATGAGCAGTTCTTC. It codes for CSKREGRYEQFF.

The V call is TRBV11-1, the J call TRBJ1-4; unclear D gene. V was pared by 5 bases and J by 0 bases, with 7 bases between. This CDR3 comprises 14 residues. CDR1 and CDR2 (germline): SGHAT, FQDESV (reference sequence). The CDR3 sequence: CASSGRTTNEKLFF. For the CDR3, the DNA is TGTGCCAGCAGCGGCCGGACAACTAATGAAAAACTGTTTTTT. The entire variable domain, with the rest obtained from reference TRBV11-1 and TRBJ1-4, is as follows: EAEVAQSPRYKITEKSQAVAFWCDPISGHATLYWYRQILGQGPELLVQFQDESVVDDSQLPKDRFSAERLKGVDSTLKIQPAELGDSAMYLCASSGRTTNEKLFFGSGTQLSVL.

The V gene is TRBV7-2, the J gene TRBJ2-7, with 7 bases aligning to TRBD2. From germline, CDR1 is SGHTA and CDR2 FQGNSA. This CDR3 comprises 13 residues. Trimming at V came to 7 bases and at J to 2 bases, leaving 5 bases not matched to a gene. The CDR3 DNA sequence: TGTGCCAGCACCCCGGGGGGACCCTACGAGCAGTACTTC. It specifies CASTPGGPYEQYF.

This clonotype appeared a single time. The genes are TRBV7-9 and TRBJ1-2; 10 bases line up with TRBD1. Germline loops: CDR1 SEHNR, CDR2 FQNEAQ (reference sequence). The V and J ends lost 3 bases and 2 bases, in that order; junction bases with no gene match: 3. CDR3 length equals 15 residues. For the CDR3, the DNA is TGTGCCAGCAGCTTCGGGACAGGGGACAACTATGGCTACACCTTC. Translated: CASSFGTGDNYGYTF. The variable domain in full, completed from reference TRBV7-9 and TRBJ1-2, reads DTGVSQNPRHKITKRGQNVTFRCDPISEHNRLYWYRQTLGQGPEFLTYFQNEAQLEKSRLLSDRFSAERPKGSFSTLEIQRTEQGDSAMYLCASSFGTGDNYGYTFGSGTRLTVV.